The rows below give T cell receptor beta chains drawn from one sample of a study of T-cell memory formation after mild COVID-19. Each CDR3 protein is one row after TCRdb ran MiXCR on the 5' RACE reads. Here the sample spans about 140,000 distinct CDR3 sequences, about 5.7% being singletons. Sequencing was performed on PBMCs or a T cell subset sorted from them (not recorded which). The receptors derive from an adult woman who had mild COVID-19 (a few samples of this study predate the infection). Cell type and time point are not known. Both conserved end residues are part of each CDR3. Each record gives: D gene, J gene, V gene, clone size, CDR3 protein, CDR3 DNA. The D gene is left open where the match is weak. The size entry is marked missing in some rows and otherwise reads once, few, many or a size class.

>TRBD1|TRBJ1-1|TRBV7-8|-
CASSSSGQGASTEAFF
TGTGCCAGCAGCTCCTCGGGACAGGGGGCAAGCACTGAAGCTTTCTTT
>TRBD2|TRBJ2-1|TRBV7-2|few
CASSASGGYNEQFF
TGTGCCAGCAGTGCTAGCGGGGGGTACAATGAGCAGTTCTTC
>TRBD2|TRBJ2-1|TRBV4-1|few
CASSQGSSGGMGEQFF
TGCGCCAGCAGCCAAGGCTCTAGCGGGGGGATGGGTGAGCAGTTCTTC
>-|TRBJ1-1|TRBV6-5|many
CASFSHRVTEAFF
TGTGCCAGCTTTAGTCACAGGGTCACTGAAGCTTTCTTT
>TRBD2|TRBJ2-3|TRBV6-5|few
CASRSTGGSLSQYF
TGTGCCAGCAGGTCCACGGGAGGCAGCCTCTCGCAGTATTTT
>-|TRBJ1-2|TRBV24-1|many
CATSDSPPNYGYTF
TGTGCCACCAGTGATTCGCCCCCTAACTATGGCTACACCTTC
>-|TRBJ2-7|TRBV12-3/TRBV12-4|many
CASSLGQGHGQYF
TGTGCCAGCAGTTTAGGGCAGGGCCATGGGCAGTACTTC
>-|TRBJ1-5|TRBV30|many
CAWSVKGGSNQPQHF
TGTGCCTGGAGTGTAAAGGGCGGCAGCAATCAGCCCCAGCATTTT
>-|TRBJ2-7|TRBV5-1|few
CASSLESRGRKRFDEQYF
TGCGCCAGCAGCTTGGAGAGCAGGGGGAGGAAAAGGTTTGACGAGCAGTACTTC
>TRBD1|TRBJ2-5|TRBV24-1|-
CATSDLRGQGRETQYF
TGTGCCACCAGTGATTTGCGCGGACAGGGTCGAGAGACCCAGTACTTC
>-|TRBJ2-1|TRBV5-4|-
CASSLAGGSNEQFF
TGTGCCAGCAGCTTGGCCGGGGGCTCCAATGAGCAGTTCTTC
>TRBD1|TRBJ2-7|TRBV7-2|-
CASSLYRRGQGGNEQYF
TGTGCCAGCAGCTTATACCGAAGGGGACAGGGAGGAAACGAGCAGTACTTC
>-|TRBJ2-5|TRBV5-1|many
CASSSGQFREETQYF
TGCGCCAGCAGCAGCGGACAGTTTAGGGAAGAGACCCAGTACTTC
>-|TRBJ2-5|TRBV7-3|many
CASSPDRGETQYF
TGTGCCAGCAGCCCCGATCGGGGAGAGACCCAGTACTTC
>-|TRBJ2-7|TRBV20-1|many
CSAQDRSSYEQYF
TGCAGCGCCCAGGACAGATCCTCCTACGAGCAGTACTTC
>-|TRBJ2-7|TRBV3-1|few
CASSQAYGTSSYEQYF
TGTGCCAGCAGCCAAGCGTACGGGACGTCGTCCTACGAGCAGTACTTC
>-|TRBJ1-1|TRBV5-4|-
CASSFRGYNEAFF
TGTGCCAGCAGCTTCCGGGGCTACAATGAAGCTTTCTTT
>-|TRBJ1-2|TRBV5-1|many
CASSLDRVGYTF
TGCGCCAGCAGCTTGGACAGGGTTGGCTACACCTTC
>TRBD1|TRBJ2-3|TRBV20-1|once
CSARVGQVADTQYF
TGCAGTGCTAGAGTTGGACAGGTGGCAGATACGCAGTATTTT
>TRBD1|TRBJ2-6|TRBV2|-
CASRTGAGANVLTF
TGTGCCAGCAGGACAGGGGCTGGGGCCAACGTCCTGACTTTC
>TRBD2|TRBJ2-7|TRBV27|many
CASSKRGTSGNYEQYF
TGTGCCAGCAGTAAACGTGGGACTAGCGGAAACTACGAGCAGTACTTC
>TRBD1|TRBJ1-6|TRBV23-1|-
CASSPGQADSPLHF
TGCGCCAGCAGTCCGGGACAGGCGGATTCACCCCTCCACTTT
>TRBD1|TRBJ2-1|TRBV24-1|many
CATSDPQGDGGSYNEQFF
TGTGCCACCAGTGACCCCCAGGGGGATGGGGGCTCCTACAATGAGCAGTTCTTC
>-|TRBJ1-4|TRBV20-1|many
CSARASLLNEKLFF
TGCAGTGCTAGAGCCTCCCTCCTTAATGAAAAACTGTTTTTT
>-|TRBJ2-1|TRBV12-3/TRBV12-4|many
CASSPGNEQFF
TGTGCCAGCAGTCCAGGGAATGAGCAGTTCTTC
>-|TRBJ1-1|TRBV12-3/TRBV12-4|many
CASSLAENTEAFF
TGTGCCAGCAGTTTAGCTGAGAACACTGAAGCTTTCTTT
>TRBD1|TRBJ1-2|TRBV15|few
CATSRLRDREGGGYTF
TGTGCCACCAGCAGGCTCCGGGACAGGGAAGGCGGTGGCTACACCTTC
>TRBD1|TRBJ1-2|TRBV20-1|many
CSARDPTGSRTGSYGYTF
TGCAGTGCTAGAGATCCAACCGGTTCTCGGACAGGGAGCTATGGCTACACCTTC
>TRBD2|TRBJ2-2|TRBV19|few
CASLPLAGIITGELFF
TGTGCCAGCCTTCCGCTAGCGGGAATTATCACCGGGGAGCTGTTTTTT
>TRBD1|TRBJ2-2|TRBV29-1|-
CSARSTGAGGELFF
TGCAGCGCCAGATCGACAGGGGCGGGCGGGGAGCTGTTTTTT
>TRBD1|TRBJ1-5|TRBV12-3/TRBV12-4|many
CASSLDRGPPWPQHF
TGTGCCAGCAGCCTCGACAGGGGCCCCCCATGGCCCCAGCATTTT
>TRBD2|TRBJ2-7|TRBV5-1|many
CASSPTTSGGAYEQYF
TGCGCCAGCAGCCCGACGACTAGCGGGGGAGCCTACGAGCAGTACTTC
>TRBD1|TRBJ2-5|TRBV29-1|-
CSVVGQGQETQYF
TGCAGCGTGGTGGGACAGGGACAAGAGACCCAGTACTTC
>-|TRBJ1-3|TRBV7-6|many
CASRSNRDPGNTIYF
TGTGCCAGCAGATCCAACAGGGACCCTGGAAACACCATATATTTT
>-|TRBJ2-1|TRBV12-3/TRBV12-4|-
CATAPGPSRRSEQFF
TGTGCCACGGCGCCGGGGCCTTCCAGGAGGAGTGAGCAGTTCTTC
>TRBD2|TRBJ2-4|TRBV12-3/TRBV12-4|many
CASSPRGGLAGGAGYIQYF
TGTGCCAGCAGTCCCCGGGGGGGACTAGCGGGAGGCGCGGGGTACATTCAGTACTTC